This T cell receptor (beta chain) was profiled in a study of cytomegalovirus exposure and HLA in healthy donors. Study-wide findings and caveats: The authors listed some 150 TCR beta chains as cytomegalovirus-associated. Confirmation was obtained in vitro that a few CMV-associated chains are specific for CMV antigens. There were some public TCRs occurring in many donors, but most TCR sequences were rare.

Details on this clone: What it binds is unknown.

This CDR3 has 17 residues. Germline V lookup: CDR1 LGHNA, CDR2 YNFKEQ. V was clipped by 1 base and J by 6 bases; unmatched bases: 12. TCRdb keeps only in-frame clones here, not all; method: immunoSEQ multiplex PCR. The sample includes roughly 280,000 clones, about 86% of them seen just once. The study drew the donors from its approximately 110-subject validation cohort, separate from the 666-subject first cohort. The sample consisted of PBMCs. V is TRBV4-2 and J is TRBJ2-7; 10 positions match TRBD2. The sequence derives from a woman younger than 35 in good health and CMV-seronegative. The CDR3: CASSQAPTSGTGSEQYF. The CDR3 coding sequence is TGTGCCAGCAGCCAAGCACCCACTAGCGGGACCGGTAGCGAGCAGTACTTC.